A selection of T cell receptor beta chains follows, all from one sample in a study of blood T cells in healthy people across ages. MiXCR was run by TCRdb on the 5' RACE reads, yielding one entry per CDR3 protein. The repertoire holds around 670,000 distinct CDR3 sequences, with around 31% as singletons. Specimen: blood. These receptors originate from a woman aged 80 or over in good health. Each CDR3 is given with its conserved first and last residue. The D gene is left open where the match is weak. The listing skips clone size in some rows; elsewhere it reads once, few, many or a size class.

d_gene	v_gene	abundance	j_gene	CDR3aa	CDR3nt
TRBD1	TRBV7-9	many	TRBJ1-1	CASSSTGSGTEAFF	TGTGCCAGCAGCTCGACAGGGTCGGGCACTGAAGCTTTCTTT
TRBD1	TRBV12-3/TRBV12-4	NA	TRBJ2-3	CASSWGQGLRADAEYF	TGTGCCAGCAGCTGGGGACAGGGGCTTAGAGCAGATGCGGAGTATTTT
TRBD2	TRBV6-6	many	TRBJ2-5	CASSYSSGGTETQYF	TGTGCCAGCAGTTATAGTAGCGGGGGCACGGAGACCCAGTACTTC
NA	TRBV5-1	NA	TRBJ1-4	CASSLRGGDEKLFF	TGCGCCAGCAGCCTCCGGGGGGGCGATGAAAAACTGTTTTTT
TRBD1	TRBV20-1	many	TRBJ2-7	CSARWGQGSSYEQYF	TGCAGTGCTAGATGGGGACAGGGGAGCTCCTACGAGCAGTACTTC
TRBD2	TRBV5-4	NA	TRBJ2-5	CASSLGASGGYQETQYF	TGTGCCAGCAGCTTGGGGGCTAGCGGGGGGTACCAAGAGACCCAGTACTTC
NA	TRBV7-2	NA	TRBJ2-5	CASSLEGGKTQYF	TGTGCCAGCAGTCTGGAGGGTGGCAAGACCCAGTACTTC
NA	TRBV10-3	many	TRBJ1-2	CATGDGYTF	TGTGCCACAGGGGATGGCTACACCTTC
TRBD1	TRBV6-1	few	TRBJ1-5	CASRRDSSVQPQHF	TGTGCCAGCAGGAGGGACAGCTCCGTTCAGCCCCAGCATTTT
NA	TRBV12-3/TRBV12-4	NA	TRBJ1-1	CASSGRLNTEAFF	TGTGCCAGCAGCGGACGGTTGAACACTGAAGCTTTCTTT
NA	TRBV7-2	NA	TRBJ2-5	CASSFARGGPETQYF	TGTGCCAGCAGTTTCGCAAGGGGGGGGCCAGAGACCCAGTACTTC
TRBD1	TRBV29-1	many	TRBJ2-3	CSVAQGQLITDTQYF	TGCAGCGTGGCTCAGGGACAGTTGATCACAGATACGCAGTATTTT
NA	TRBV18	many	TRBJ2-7	CASSPPSRGTYEQYF	TGTGCCAGCTCACCCCCGAGTCGGGGTACCTACGAGCAGTACTTC
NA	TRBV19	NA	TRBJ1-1	CASSWGRGTEAFF	TGTGCCAGTTCTTGGGGCAGGGGCACTGAAGCTTTCTTT
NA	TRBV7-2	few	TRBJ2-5	CASSLGLGNRQETQYF	TGTGCCAGCAGCTTAGGTCTTGGGAACAGGCAAGAGACCCAGTACTTC
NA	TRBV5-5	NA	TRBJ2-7	CASSPGGPAREQYF	TGTGCCAGCAGCCCCGGGGGGCCGGCGCGCGAGCAGTACTTC
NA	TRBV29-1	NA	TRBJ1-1	CSVRLGGVNTEAFF	TGCAGCGTCCGGTTGGGGGGGGTGAACACTGAGGCTTTCTTT
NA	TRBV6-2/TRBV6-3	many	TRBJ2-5	CASRPDAQETQYF	TGTGCCAGCAGACCGGACGCCCAGGAGACCCAGTACTTC
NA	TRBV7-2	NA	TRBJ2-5	CASSLDTMYQETQYF	TGTGCCAGCAGCTTAGATACAATGTACCAAGAGACCCAGTACTTC
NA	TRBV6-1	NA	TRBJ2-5	CATGEGASETQYF	TGTGCCACCGGGGAGGGGGCCTCAGAGACCCAGTACTTC
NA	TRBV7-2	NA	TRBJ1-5	CASSLGSGRHQPQHF	TGTGCCAGCAGCTTAGGATCGGGCAGGCATCAGCCTCAGCATTTT
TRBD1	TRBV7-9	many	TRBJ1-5	CASSLGGGQGHQPQHF	TGTGCCAGCAGCTTAGGGGGGGGACAGGGCCATCAGCCCCAGCATTTT
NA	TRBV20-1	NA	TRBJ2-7	CSAPRGSAREQYF	TGCAGTGCCCCGAGAGGGTCCGCGCGCGAGCAGTACTTC
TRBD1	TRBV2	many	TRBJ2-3	CASSEWTGGGTDTQYF	TGTGCCAGCAGTGAGTGGACAGGGGGCGGCACAGATACGCAGTATTTT
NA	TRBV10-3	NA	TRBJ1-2	CAISVEGGYSYTF	TGTGCCATCAGTGTTGAGGGGGGCTATAGCTACACCTTC
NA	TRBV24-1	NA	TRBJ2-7	CATRDETRSEQYF	TGTGCCACCAGGGACGAGACTAGAAGTGAGCAGTACTTC
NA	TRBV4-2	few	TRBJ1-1	CASSQDRRWAFF	TGTGCCAGCAGCCAAGACCGCAGATGGGCTTTCTTT
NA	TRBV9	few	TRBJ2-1	CASSAPSFDEQFF	TGTGCCAGCAGCGCCCCGAGCTTCGATGAGCAGTTCTTC
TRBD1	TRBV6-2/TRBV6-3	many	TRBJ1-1	CASSSRTGGLNTEAFF	TGTGCCAGCAGTTCCCGGACAGGGGGTTTGAACACTGAAGCTTTCTTT
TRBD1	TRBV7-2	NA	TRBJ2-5	CASSLPGGLYNEQYF	TGTGCCAGCAGCTTACCAGGGGGCCTTTACAATGAGCAGTACTTC
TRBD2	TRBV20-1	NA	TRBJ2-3	CSARYSGTRTDTQYF	TGCAGTGCTAGATATAGCGGGACACGCACAGATACGCAGTATTTT
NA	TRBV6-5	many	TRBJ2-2	CASSYTPPLAGYTGELFF	TGTGCCAGCAGTTACACCCCCCCGCTGGCGGGGTACACCGGGGAGCTGTTTTTT
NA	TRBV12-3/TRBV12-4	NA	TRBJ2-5	CASSQGSEETQYF	TGTGCCAGCAGTCAGGGGTCTGAGGAGACCCAGTACTTC
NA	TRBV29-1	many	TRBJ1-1	CSVAIRVAEAFF	TGCAGCGTTGCAATCAGGGTAGCTGAAGCTTTCTTT
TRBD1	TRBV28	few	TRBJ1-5	CASTEYRGSNQPQHF	TGTGCCAGCACCGAATACAGGGGGAGCAATCAGCCCCAGCATTTT
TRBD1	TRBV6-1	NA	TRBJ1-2	CASSPQGQGCGSYTF	TGTGCCAGCAGTCCCCAGGGACAGGGGTGCGGAAGCTACACCTTC
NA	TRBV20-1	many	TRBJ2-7	CSARGGGYEQYF	TGCAGTGCCAGAGGGGGTGGGTACGAGCAGTACTTC
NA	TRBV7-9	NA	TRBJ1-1	CASSLAKTYTEAFF	TGTGCCAGCAGCTTAGCGAAGACTTACACTGAAGCTTTCTTT
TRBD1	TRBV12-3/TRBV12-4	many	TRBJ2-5	CASRPGQGAGETQYF	TGTGCCAGCAGACCGGGACAGGGGGCGGGAGAGACCCAGTACTTC
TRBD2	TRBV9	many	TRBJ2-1	CASSLRTSGGFEQFF	TGTGCCAGCAGCCTAAGAACTAGCGGGGGGTTTGAGCAGTTCTTC
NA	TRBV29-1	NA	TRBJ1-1	CSVGGAITNTGAFF	TGCAGCGTTGGAGGGGCGATAACGAACACTGGAGCTTTCTTT
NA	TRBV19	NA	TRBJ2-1	CASSDAPSSYNEQFF	TGTGCCAGTAGTGATGCCCCTAGCTCCTACAATGAGCAGTTCTTC
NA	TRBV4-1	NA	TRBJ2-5	CASSQVTIGQETQYF	TGCGCCAGCAGCCAAGTCACCATAGGGCAAGAGACCCAGTACTTC
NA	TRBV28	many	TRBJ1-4	CASRWGRNEKLFF	TGTGCCAGCAGGTGGGGGCGCAATGAAAAACTGTTTTTT
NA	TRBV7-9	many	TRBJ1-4	CASSKGGSNEKLFF	TGTGCCAGCAGCAAAGGAGGTTCAAATGAAAAACTGTTTTTT
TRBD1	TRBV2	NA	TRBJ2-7	CASSAGGQRTYEQYF	TGTGCCAGCAGTGCTGGGGGACAGAGGACCTACGAGCAGTACTTC